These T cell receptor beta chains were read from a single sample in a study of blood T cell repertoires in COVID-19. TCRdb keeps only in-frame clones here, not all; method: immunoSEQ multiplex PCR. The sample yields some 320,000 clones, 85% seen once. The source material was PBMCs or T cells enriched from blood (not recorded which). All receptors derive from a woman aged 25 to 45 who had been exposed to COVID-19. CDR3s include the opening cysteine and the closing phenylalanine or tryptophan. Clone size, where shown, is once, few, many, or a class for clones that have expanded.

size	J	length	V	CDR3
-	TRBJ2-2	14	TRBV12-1	CASSTHKNTGELFF
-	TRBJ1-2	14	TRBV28	CASNAPGLDYGYTF
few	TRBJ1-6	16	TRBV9	CASSGQGAIQNSPLHF
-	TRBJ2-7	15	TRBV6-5	CASKDGSGNTYEQYF
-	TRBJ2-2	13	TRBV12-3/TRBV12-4	CASRETISGELFF
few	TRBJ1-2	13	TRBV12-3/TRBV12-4	CASSSHSSYGYTF
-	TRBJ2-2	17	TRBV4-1	CASSQATGGSNTGELFF
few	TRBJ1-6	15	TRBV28	CASSLETGNNSPLHF
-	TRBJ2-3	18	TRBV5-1	CASSLVGSGSTPTDTQYF
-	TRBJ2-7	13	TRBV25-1	CASIFISVYEQYF
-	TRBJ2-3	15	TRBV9	CASSRGLLDTDTQYF
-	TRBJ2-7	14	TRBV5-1	CASSLRYQTYEQYF
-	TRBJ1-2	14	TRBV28	CASSPGGGNYGYTF
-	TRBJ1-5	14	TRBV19	CATTGQSSNQPQHF
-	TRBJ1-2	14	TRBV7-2	CASSSGQGVYGYTF
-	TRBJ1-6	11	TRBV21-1	CASSNAPSLHF
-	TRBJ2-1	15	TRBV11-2	CASSLLSGGYNEQFF
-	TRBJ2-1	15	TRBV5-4	CASSLVIGGGNEQFF
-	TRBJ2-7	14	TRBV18	CASSTSQGAWEQYF
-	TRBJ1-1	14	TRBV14	CASSQRVMNTEAFF
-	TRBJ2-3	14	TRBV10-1	CASSERDYTDTQYF
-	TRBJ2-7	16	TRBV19	CASSMFRQGGFYEQYF
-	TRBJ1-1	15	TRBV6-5	CASSYSASHFDEAFF
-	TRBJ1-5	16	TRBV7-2	CASSFRIDRAIQPQHF
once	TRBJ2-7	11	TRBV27	CAGTGFWEQYF
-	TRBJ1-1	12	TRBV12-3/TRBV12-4	CASSPMNTEAFF
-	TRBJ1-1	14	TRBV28	CASSYRGLNTEAFF
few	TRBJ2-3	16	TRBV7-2	CASSSPGETSTDTQYF
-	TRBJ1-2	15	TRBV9	CASSPKTGLDYGYTF
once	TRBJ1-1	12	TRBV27	CASSAQDTEAFF
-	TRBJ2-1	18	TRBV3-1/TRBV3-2	CASSPYSSGGPLSGEQFF
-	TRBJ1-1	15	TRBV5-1	CASSLAPIQDTEAFF
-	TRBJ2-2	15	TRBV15	CATSRDRRGPGELFF
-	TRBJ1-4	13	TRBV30	CAWVRGQGEKLFF
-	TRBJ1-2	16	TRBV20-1	CSASPRPGSSNYGYTF
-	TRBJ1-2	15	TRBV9	CASSPDSRANYGYTF
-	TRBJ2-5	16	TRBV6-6	CASSPPSGGMKETQYF
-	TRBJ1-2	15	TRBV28	CASRLTGTGVRGYTF
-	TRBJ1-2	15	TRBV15	CATSGRQLWWGGYTF
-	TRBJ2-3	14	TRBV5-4	CASSLGQGPDTQYF
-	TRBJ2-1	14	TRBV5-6	CASSFRGGKDEQFF
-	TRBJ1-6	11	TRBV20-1	CSASVRDSLHF
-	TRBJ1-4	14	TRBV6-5	CASSSTGLMGKLFF
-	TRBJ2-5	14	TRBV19	CASSIIGGQETQYF
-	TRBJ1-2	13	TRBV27	CASTQQGAMGYTF
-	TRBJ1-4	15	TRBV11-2	CASSQSLTSNEKLFF
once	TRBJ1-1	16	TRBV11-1	CASLLSGGRGNTEAFF
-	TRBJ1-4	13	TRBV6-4	CASSPDRGGKLFF
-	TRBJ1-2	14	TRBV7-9	CASSADRVGYGYTF
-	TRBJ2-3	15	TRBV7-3	CASSHAGRPTDTQYF
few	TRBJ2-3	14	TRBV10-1	CASSDGGGLDTQYF
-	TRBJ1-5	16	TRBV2	CASSASAFTGFQPQHF
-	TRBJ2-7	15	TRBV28	CASHSPGQGADEQYF
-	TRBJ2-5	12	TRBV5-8	CATGTGGETQYF
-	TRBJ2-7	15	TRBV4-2	CASSQGRQANYEQYF